These 31 T cell receptor beta chains were sequenced from one sample in a study of T-cell reconstitution after alpha-beta-depleted transplantation in children. Preparation of the TCRbeta library involved a method that used unique molecular identifiers. TCRdb called the PCR reads again in MiXCR, with one record for every CDR3 protein. The sample contains some 350,000 distinct CDR3 sequences, about 16% of which appear only once. The starting material was PBMCs, mostly from graft donor cells, obtained 360 days after TCRalphabeta/CD19-depleted stem cell transplant. These receptors all stem from a male patient aged 2 to 10 who had a stem cell transplant for acute lymphoblastic leukemia, so the T cells may come from the graft donor.

This clonotype appeared many times. V is TRBV12-3 or TRBV12-4 and J is TRBJ2-3, with D possibly TRBD1 on 6 matching bases. The CDR3 is 16 amino acids. The V end was cut by 8 bases, the J end by 3 bases, with 21 bases between. This CDR3 reads CASSSGGWGQTDTQYF. CDR3 nucleotides: TGTGCCAGCTCCTCAGGAGGCTGGGGACAAACAGATACGCAGTATTTT.

This clonotype was seen a handful of times. The rearrangement uses TRBV7-2 and TRBJ1-1; perhaps TRBD1 as D (6 bases). This CDR3 is 14 amino acids long. CDR1 SGHTA and CDR2 FQGNSA come from the germline V gene. V dropped 2 bases and J dropped 1 base, with 8 bases sitting between them. The CDR3 spells CASSLTTGNTEAFF. The CDR3 bases are TGTGCCAGCAGCTTAACGACAGGGAACACTGAAGCTTTCTTT.

This clonotype was detected only a few times. V gene TRBV5-1 combines with J gene TRBJ2-5; TRBD2 agrees at 8 bases. CDR3 length: 15 residues. Germline CDR1 SGHRS, CDR2 YFSETQ. With V trimmed by 6 bases and J by 1 base, 8 bases remained unmatched. The CDR3 DNA sequence: TGCGCCAGCACCTCTAGGGGGACTAGCCAAGAGACCCAGTACTTC. This codes for CASTSRGTSQETQYF. Full variable domain (rest looked up from reference TRBV5-1 and TRBJ2-5): KAGVTQTPRYLIKTRGQQVTLSCSPISGHRSVSWYQQTPGQGLQFLFEYFSETQRNKGNFPGRFSGRQFSNSRSEMNVSTLELGDSALYLCASTSRGTSQETQYFGPGTRLLVL.

The V call is TRBV29-1, the J call TRBJ2-7, with D perhaps TRBD1 (6 bases). Trimming pared 3 bases from V and 4 bases from J, leaving 19 bases between. In germline, CDR1 is SQVTM, CDR2 ANQGSEA. This CDR3 is built from 15 residues. The CDR3 DNA reads as TGCAGCGTTGAGGTCACCGGGACACGTGATTACGAGCAGTACTTC. Amino acid sequence: CSVEVTGTRDYEQYF.

This clonotype was seen at least ten times. This chain joins TRBV3-1 and TRBJ1-2; D is ambiguous. V gave up 1 base and J gave up 4 bases, with 10 bases separating them. The CDR3 covers 14 residues. Germline CDR1 LGHDT, CDR2 YNNKEL (reference sequence). The CDR3: CASSQVPGAYGYTF. The CDR3 DNA reads as TGTGCCAGCAGCCAAGTTCCCGGTGCCTATGGCTACACCTTC.

The sample holds a few counts of this clonotype. The V call is TRBV18, the J call TRBJ1-1, with D perhaps matching TRBD1 (6 bases). CDR1 and CDR2 from the germline V gene are KGHSH and LQKENI. With 2 bases removed from V and 4 bases from J, the gap between germline ends came to 14 bases. This CDR3 is 15 amino acids long. CDR3 nucleotides: TGTGCCAGCTCACCATCTCGGGGAGGGGGCACTGAAGCTTTCTTT. It yields the protein CASSPSRGGGTEAFF.

Only a few counts were recorded for this clonotype. V gene TRBV4-1 combines with J gene TRBJ2-7; D possibly corresponds to TRBD2 (6 bases). CDR3 size: 15 residues. Germline assignment: CDR1 MGHRA and CDR2 YSYEKL. V was cut by 4 bases and J by 1 base, with 14 bases left in between. Here the CDR3 DNA reads TGCGCCAGCAGCCCGGGACTCCTACCTTCCTACGAGCAGTACTTC. Encoded protein: CASSPGLLPSYEQYF.

This clonotype came up a few times. V gene TRBV12-3 or TRBV12-4 combines with J gene TRBJ2-3; 12 bases are a match to TRBD2. The junction had 8 bases not matched to a gene; V was cut back by 2 bases and J by 5 bases. This CDR3 contains 17 residues. For the CDR3, the DNA is TGTGCCAGCAGTTTAAGGTCACTAGCGGGAGGAATAGATACGCAGTATTTT. Its translation is CASSLRSLAGGIDTQYF.

V and J are TRBV28 and TRBJ2-7; 9 bases line up with TRBD2. Trimming removed 4 bases from V and 3 bases from J; junction bases left unmatched: 7. Germline V CDR1 and CDR2: MDHEN, SYDVKM. The CDR3 consists of 15 residues. This CDR3 reads CASSSISGSFYEQYF. DNA of the CDR3: TGTGCCAGCAGTTCTATTAGCGGGAGTTTCTACGAGCAGTACTTC.

This clonotype has a handful of counts. The CDR3 DNA is TGCGCCAGCAGCCAAATACTAGCGGGAGCCTCTGGGGCCAACGTCCTGACTTTC. Its translation is CASSQILAGASGANVLTF. This rearrangement joins TRBV4-3 to TRBJ2-6; 11 bases agree with TRBD2. The CDR3 sequence is 18 residues long. Germline loops: CDR1 LGHNA, CDR2 YSLEER. V trimming: 2 bases; J trimming: 0 bases; junction bases outside the gene matches: 3.

The chain carries TRBV5-1 and TRBJ2-3; 7 bases align to TRBD2. J was trimmed by 0 bases and V by 0 bases; bases with no gene match: 7. This CDR3 has 17 amino acids. Germline CDR1 is SGHRS and CDR2 is YFSETQ. DNA for the CDR3: TGCGCCAGCAGCTTGGGAGTTTGGGAGGGCAGCACAGATACGCAGTATTTT. Translated, it gives CASSLGVWEGSTDTQYF.

The chain is built from TRBV7-9 and TRBJ2-4, with 7 bases fitting TRBD1. This CDR3 is 16 amino acids long. The V segment lost 5 bases and the J segment 0 bases; nucleotides outside the gene matches: 7. CDR1 is SEHNR and CDR2 is FQNEAQ in the germline V gene (reference sequence). The CDR3 sequence: CASSPGTVLAKNIQYF. The DNA for the CDR3 is TGTGCCAGCAGCCCCGGGACAGTCTTAGCCAAAAACATTCAGTACTTC.

V usage is TRBV6-1 and J usage is TRBJ2-7; TRBD2 might be the D (6 bases). Germline assignment: CDR1 MNHNS and CDR2 SASEGT. The CDR3 covers 13 residues. Trimming took off 6 bases at V and 6 bases at J, with 15 bases between the two ends. As DNA, the CDR3 is TGTGCCAGCAGCCCTCAACCCGGGGGCGAGCAGTACTTC. Protein: CASSPQPGGEQYF.

The chain combines TRBV12-3 or TRBV12-4 with TRBJ2-1; the D is unclear. The V end was cut by 1 base, the J end by 7 bases, with 14 bases between. CDR3 size: 15 residues. The CDR3 DNA reads TGTGCCAGCAGTTTAGAACCGCCCCCTTATAATGAGCAGTTCTTC. Protein: CASSLEPPPYNEQFF.

This clonotype was counted only a few times. This chain uses TRBV6-2 or TRBV6-3 with TRBJ2-7, with TRBD2 matching over 7 bases. V trimming: 8 bases; J trimming: 3 bases; junction bases outside the gene matches: 13. Germline V CDR1 and CDR2: MNHEY, SVGEGT. This CDR3 contains 15 residues. CDR3 bases: TGTGCCAGCTCACCCCCTCGGCGGGAGATCTACGAGCAGTACTTC. Translated, it gives CASSPPRREIYEQYF.

This clonotype was found many times. The DNA for the CDR3 is TGTGCCAGCAGCTTAATTCGGGTAGCGTCCTACGAGCAGTACTTC. This sequence encodes CASSLIRVASYEQYF. The gene calls are TRBV11-1 and TRBJ2-7; maybe TRBD2 (5 bases). Between the trimmed V and J ends, which lost 2 bases and 1 base, there was a span of 12 bases. The CDR3 is 15 residues long. The germline V gene has CDR1 SGHAT and CDR2 FQDESV (reference sequence).

This clonotype occurred a few times. The chain combines TRBV5-1 with TRBJ1-1; D possibly corresponds to TRBD1 (5 bases). The germline V gene has CDR1 SGHRS and CDR2 YFSETQ. The CDR3 consists of 15 residues. V was shortened by 0 bases and J by 1 base, with 10 bases between the two germline ends. This chain's CDR3 is CASSLGAGQNTEAFF. The CDR3 nucleotides are TGCGCCAGCAGCTTGGGGGCCGGACAGAACACTGAAGCTTTCTTT.

This clonotype appeared a few times. V usage is TRBV7-8 and J usage is TRBJ2-7, with D uncertain. The V gene lost 5 bases and the J gene lost 2 bases, with 22 bases spanning the gap. Germline V gene data show CDR1 as SGHVS and CDR2 as FQNEAQ. The CDR3 is 17 residues long. This CDR3 reads CASSPSRVRSLAYEQYF. As DNA, the CDR3 is TGTGCCAGCAGCCCTAGTCGTGTCAGGAGTTTAGCCTACGAGCAGTACTTC. The complete variable domain, with remaining parts taken from reference TRBV7-8 and TRBJ2-7, reads GAGVSQSPRYKVAKRGQDVALRCDPISGHVSLFWYQQALGQGPEFLTYFQNEAQLDKSGLPSDRFFAERPEGSVSTLKIQRTQQEDSAVYLCASSPSRVRSLAYEQYFGPGTRLTVT.

This clonotype was recorded at least ten times. The chain's CDR3 is CSAENQGIEAFF. As DNA, the CDR3 is TGCAGTGCGGAGAACCAGGGGATTGAAGCTTTCTTT. The V call is TRBV20-1, the J call TRBJ1-1; possibly TRBD1 for D (6 bases). The CDR3 is 12 residues long. V lost 6 bases and J lost 7, with 15 bases in between. The V gene's germline CDR1 is DFQATT and CDR2 SNEGSKA (reference sequence).

This chain links TRBV12-3 or TRBV12-4 with TRBJ2-2, with 9 positions matching TRBD2. Trimming cost V 7 bases and J 8 bases; bases outside gene matches: 11. The CDR3 totals 15 residues. CDR3 nucleotide sequence: TGTGCCAGCAACCGAGGACTAGCGAGAGGGGGGGAGCTGTTTTTT. It is translated as CASNRGLARGGELFF.

This clonotype was found a few times. V and J are TRBV4-1 and TRBJ2-5, with D unresolved. V lost 0 bases to trimming and J lost 4 bases, with 12 bases between them. The CDR3 is made up of 15 amino acids. Looked up from germline, CDR1 is MGHRA and CDR2 is YSYEKL. This chain's CDR3 is CASSQEDIPGETQYF. DNA of the CDR3: TGCGCCAGCAGCCAAGAAGATATCCCGGGAGAGACCCAGTACTTC.

J is TRBJ2-1 and V is TRBV2; 10 bases are a match to TRBD2. The ends lost 7 bases at V and 4 bases at J; junction bases unmatched: 4. Germline lookup yields CDR1 SNHLY and CDR2 FYNNEI. The CDR3 is 14 amino acids. The CDR3 sequence: CASIGLAAYNEQFF. In DNA form, the CDR3 reads TGTGCCAGCATCGGACTAGCGGCTTACAATGAGCAGTTCTTC.

V gene TRBV12-3 or TRBV12-4 combines with J gene TRBJ2-2; D is possibly TRBD2 (5 bases). The V and J ends lost 3 bases and 6 bases respectively, with 14 bases between them. The length of the CDR3 is 15 residues. Written as DNA, the CDR3 is TGTGCCAGCAGTTTTGGGCAAGGAGGACCCGGGGAGCTGTTTTTT. This gives the protein CASSFGQGGPGELFF.

This clonotype was counted a few times. The chain joins TRBV4-1 to TRBJ2-7; the match to TRBD2 covers 8 bases. Germline V gives CDR1 MGHRA, CDR2 YSYEKL. This CDR3 contains 14 residues. With V trimmed by 6 bases and J by 4 bases, 8 bases remained unmatched. The CDR3 protein is CASSREGLFYEQYF. CDR3 nucleotide sequence: TGCGCCAGCAGTCGGGAGGGCCTCTTTTACGAGCAGTACTTC.

This clonotype was found a few times. The chain uses TRBV20-1 and TRBJ2-3; a possible D gene is TRBD2 (7 bases). The CDR3 is 15 amino acids. V lost 3 bases and J 1 base, leaving 14 bases between the germline ends. The germline V gene encodes CDR1 DFQATT and CDR2 SNEGSKA (reference sequence). As DNA, the CDR3 is TGCAGTGCTAGCCGGAGGGGGGGCCGCACAGATACGCAGTATTTT. This translates into CSASRRGGRTDTQYF.

Only a few counts were recorded for this clonotype. The rearrangement links TRBV4-2 to TRBJ2-5, with 7 bases fitting TRBD2. V shed 1 base and J 5 bases; nucleotides not matched to a gene: 4. The germline gives CDR1 LGHNA, CDR2 YNFKEQ. The CDR3 is made up of 14 amino acids. CDR3 bases: TGTGCCAGCAGCCAAGGTACTAGCGTTGAGACCCAGTACTTC. Translation gives CASSQGTSVETQYF.

The V gene is TRBV10-3, the J gene TRBJ2-3, with D unresolved. V dropped 2 bases and J dropped 2 bases, with 17 bases sitting between them. Germline CDR1 and CDR2: ENHRY and SYGVKD. The CDR3 totals 17 residues. The DNA for the CDR3 is TGTGCCATCAGTGAGCCGATGACCTCAATCCTCACAGATACGCAGTATTTT. It codes for CAISEPMTSILTDTQYF.

This clonotype showed up just a few times. The chain couples TRBV6-2 or TRBV6-3 to TRBJ2-1; 14 bases fit TRBD2. CDR1 and CDR2 (germline): MNHEY, SVGEGT. The CDR3 runs 19 residues. V lost 0 bases to trimming and J lost 5 bases; unmatched junction nucleotides: 9. The CDR3, as DNA: TGTGCCAGCAGTTACTCGACTAGCGGGAGGGCCGGTTGGAACAATGAGCAGTTCTTC. It codes for CASSYSTSGRAGWNNEQFF.

Ten or more counts support this clonotype. V and J are TRBV4-3 and TRBJ2-7; no reliable D call. CDR3 size: 14 residues. CDR1 and CDR2 from the germline V gene are LGHNA and YSLEER. Trimming took 0 bases from V and 3 from J, leaving 9 bases between them. The CDR3 reads CASSQDIHLYEQYF. In DNA form, the CDR3 reads TGCGCCAGCAGCCAAGATATACACCTCTACGAGCAGTACTTC.

This clonotype was observed a handful of times. The V and J genes are TRBV28 and TRBJ2-1; 7 nucleotides line up with TRBD1. CDR1 and CDR2 from the germline V gene are MDHEN and SYDVKM. V gave up 2 bases and J gave up 7 bases; unmatched junction bases: 5. The CDR3 loop spans 14 amino acids. DNA for the CDR3: TGTGCCAGCAGTTTACAGGGGGTAGATAATGAGCAGTTCTTC. Amino acid sequence: CASSLQGVDNEQFF.

The chain links TRBV12-3 or TRBV12-4 to TRBJ2-4; 7 nucleotides align to TRBD1. V was pared by 6 bases and J by 5 bases, with 4 bases of the junction left unmatched. This CDR3 is 13 amino acids long. For the CDR3, the DNA is TGTGCCAGCAGCCGGGACAGCCAAAACATTCAGTACTTC. Its translation is CASSRDSQNIQYF.